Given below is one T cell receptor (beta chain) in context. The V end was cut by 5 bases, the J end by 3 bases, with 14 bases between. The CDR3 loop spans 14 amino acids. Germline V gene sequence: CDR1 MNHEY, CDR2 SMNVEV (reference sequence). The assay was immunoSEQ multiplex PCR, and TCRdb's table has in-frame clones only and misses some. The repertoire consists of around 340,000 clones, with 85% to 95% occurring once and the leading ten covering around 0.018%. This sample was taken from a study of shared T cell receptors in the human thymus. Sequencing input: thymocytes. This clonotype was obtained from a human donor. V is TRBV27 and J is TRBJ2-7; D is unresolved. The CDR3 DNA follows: TGTGCCAGCAGTCCAGTGAGGAATAACTACGAGCAGTACTTC. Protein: CASSPVRNNYEQYF.